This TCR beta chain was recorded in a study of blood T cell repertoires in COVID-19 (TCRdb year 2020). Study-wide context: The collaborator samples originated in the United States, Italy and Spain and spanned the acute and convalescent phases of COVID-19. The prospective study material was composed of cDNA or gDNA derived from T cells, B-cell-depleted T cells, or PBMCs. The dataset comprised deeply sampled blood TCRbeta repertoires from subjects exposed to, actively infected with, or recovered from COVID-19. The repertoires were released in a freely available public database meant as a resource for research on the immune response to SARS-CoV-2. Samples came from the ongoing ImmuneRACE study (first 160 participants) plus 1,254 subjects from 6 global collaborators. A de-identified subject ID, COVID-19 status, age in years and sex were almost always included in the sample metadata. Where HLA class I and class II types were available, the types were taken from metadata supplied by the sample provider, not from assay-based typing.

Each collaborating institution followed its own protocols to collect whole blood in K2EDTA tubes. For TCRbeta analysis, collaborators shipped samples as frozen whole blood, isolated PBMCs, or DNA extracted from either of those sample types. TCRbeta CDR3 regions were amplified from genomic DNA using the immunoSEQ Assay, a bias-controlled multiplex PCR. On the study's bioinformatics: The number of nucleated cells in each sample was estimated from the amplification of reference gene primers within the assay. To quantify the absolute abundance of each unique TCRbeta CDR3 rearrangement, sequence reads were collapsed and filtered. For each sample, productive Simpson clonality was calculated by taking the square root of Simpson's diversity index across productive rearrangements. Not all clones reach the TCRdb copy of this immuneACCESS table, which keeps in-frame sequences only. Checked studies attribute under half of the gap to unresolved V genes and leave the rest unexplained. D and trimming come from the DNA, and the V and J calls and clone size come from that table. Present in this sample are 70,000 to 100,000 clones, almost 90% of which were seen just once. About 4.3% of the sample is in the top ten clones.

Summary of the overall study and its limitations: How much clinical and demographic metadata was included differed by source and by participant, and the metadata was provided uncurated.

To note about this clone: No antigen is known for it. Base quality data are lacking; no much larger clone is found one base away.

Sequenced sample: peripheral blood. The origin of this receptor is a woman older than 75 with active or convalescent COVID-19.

At the DNA level, the sequence is TGTGCCAGCAGTTTATCCGGACAGGGAAGGCACACCATATATTTT. Translated, it gives CASSLSGQGRHTIYF. The V gene is TRBV27 and the J gene is TRBJ1-3; a stretch of 8 junction bases matches TRBD1. Spanning cysteine to phenylalanine, the CDR3 consists of 15 amino acids. Of the read, only the CDR3 DNA is kept; its 45 bases are in frame from base 1. V has 0 bases trimmed and J has 8 bases trimmed; junction bases matching no gene number 6. CDR1 and CDR2 (MNHEY, SMNVEV) derive from the germline V gene (reference sequence).